Listed here is a single T cell receptor beta chain. These data are taken from a study of blood T cell repertoires in COVID-19. Study-wide background: Both acute and convalescent COVID-19 samples were obtained from the United States, Italy and Spain. PBMCs, B-cell-depleted T cells, or T cells were the source of the cDNA or gDNA that made up the material.

The authors' processing: Counts of nucleated cells, estimated from reference gene primer amplification, were obtained. Profiling relied on immunoSEQ multiplex PCR, and the TCRdb table lists in-frame clones only, not all of them. The V and J calls and clone size are taken from that table; D and trimming were inferred from the DNA. This table has 70,000 to 95,000 clones, almost 80% appearing once. In germline, CDR1 is MNHEY, CDR2 SVGAGI. This CDR3 contains 15 residues. The V segment lost 6 bases and the J segment 4 bases; nucleotides outside the gene matches: 7. The chain has TRBV6-5 and TRBJ1-2; TRBD1 aligns across 11 bases. The clonotype originates from a human donor in a cohort sampled during active COVID-19. Sequenced material: peripheral blood. The CDR3 loop is CASRDRGLSSYGYTF. The CDR3 DNA sequence: TGTGCCAGCAGGGACAGGGGGCTGTCTAGCTATGGCTACACCTTC.